The 2 T cell receptor beta chains in this list originate from one sample, sequenced in a study of PD-L1 blockade in urothelial cancer. The time point here: pretreatment peripheral blood. TCRdb's table, derived via immunoSEQ multiplex PCR, lists solely in-frame clones and lacks some. The sample carries 70,000 to 90,000 clones, roughly 84% recorded once. The input for sequencing was PBMCs, taken around atezolizumab (anti-PD-L1) treatment. The receptors were gathered from a man in his 60s with urothelial cancer.

V gene TRBV4-1 combines with J gene TRBJ2-3; D gene ambiguous. The CDR3 has 12 residues. Germline lookup yields CDR1 MGHRA and CDR2 YSYEKL. Trimming stripped 5 bases from V and 4 bases from J, with 7 bases between. Here the CDR3 reads CASSNTADTQYF. The CDR3 region has the DNA TGCGCCAGCAGCAATACAGCAGATACGCAGTATTTT.

The rearrangement joins TRBV10-3 to TRBJ2-3, with a possible D match to TRBD2 (6 bases). The CDR3 is made up of 14 amino acids. Germline V gene sequence: CDR1 ENHRY, CDR2 SYGVKD. The V end lost 7 bases, the J end lost 2 bases, and 13 bases lay between the germline ends. CDR3 residues: CAITSDYSTDTQYF. The DNA of the CDR3 is TGTGCCATCACCTCGGACTACTCCACAGATACGCAGTATTTT.